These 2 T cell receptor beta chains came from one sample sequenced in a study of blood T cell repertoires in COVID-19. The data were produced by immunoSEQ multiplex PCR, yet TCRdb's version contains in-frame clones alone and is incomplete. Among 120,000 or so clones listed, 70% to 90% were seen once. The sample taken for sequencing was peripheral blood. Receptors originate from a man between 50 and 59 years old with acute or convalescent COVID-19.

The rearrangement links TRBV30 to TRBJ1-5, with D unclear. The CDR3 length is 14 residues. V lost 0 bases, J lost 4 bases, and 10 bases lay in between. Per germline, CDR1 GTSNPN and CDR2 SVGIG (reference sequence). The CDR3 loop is CAWSVRAVNQPQHF. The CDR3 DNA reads TGTGCCTGGAGTGTGAGGGCAGTTAATCAGCCCCAGCATTTT. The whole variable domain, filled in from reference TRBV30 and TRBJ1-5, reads SQTIHQWPATLVQPVGSPLSLECTVEGTSNPNLYWYRQAAGRGLQLLFYSVGIGQISSEVPQNLSASRPQDRQFILSSKKLLLSDSGFYLCAWSVRAVNQPQHFGDGTRLSIL.

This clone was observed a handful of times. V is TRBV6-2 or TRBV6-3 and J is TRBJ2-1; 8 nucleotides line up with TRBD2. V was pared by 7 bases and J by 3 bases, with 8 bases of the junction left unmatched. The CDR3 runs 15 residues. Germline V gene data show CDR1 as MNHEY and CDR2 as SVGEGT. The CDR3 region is CASTPGGEGYNEQFF. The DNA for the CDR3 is TGTGCCAGCACCCCCGGGGGGGAGGGCTACAATGAGCAGTTCTTC.